A selection of T cell receptor beta chains follows, all from one sample in a study of blood T cell repertoires in COVID-19. Only in-frame clones appear in the TCRdb table, and some are missing; sequencing was by immunoSEQ multiplex PCR. The table includes roughly 250,000 clones, approximately 90% detected once. The source material was PBMCs or T cells enriched from blood (not recorded which). Every receptor here comes from a woman in her 40s with acute COVID-19. Each CDR3 is given with its conserved first and last residue. The D gene is left open where the match is weak. A row's size may be missing; if present it is once, few, many or a size class.

TRBJ2-6	NA	NA	TRBV19	CASTRQAFGANVLTF	TGTGCCAGTACCAGACAGGCCTTCGGGGCCAACGTCCTGACTTTC
TRBJ2-5	NA	TRBD2	TRBV7-8	CASSLYGSGGAETQYF	TGTGCCAGCAGCTTATATGGATCGGGGGGGGCAGAGACCCAGTACTTC
TRBJ2-5	NA	NA	TRBV4-3	CASSRPRRGSEGQETQYF	TGCGCCAGCAGCCGTCCCCGTAGGGGCTCGGAGGGCCAAGAGACCCAGTACTTC
TRBJ1-2	NA	NA	TRBV20-1	CSVPDTRGYTF	TGCAGTGTCCCCGACACTAGAGGCTACACCTTC
TRBJ2-7	NA	TRBD2	TRBV30	CAWSMGGSLYEQYF	TGTGCCTGGAGTATGGGGGGGTCCCTCTACGAGCAGTACTTC
TRBJ1-5	NA	NA	TRBV29-1	CSVRTDNSNQPQHF	TGCAGCGTTCGGACAGATAATAGCAATCAGCCCCAGCATTTT
TRBJ1-2	NA	NA	TRBV5-4	CASSLSYRDLIYGYTF	TGTGCCAGCAGCTTGTCCTACAGGGACCTAATCTATGGCTACACCTTC
TRBJ1-4	NA	NA	TRBV7-9	CASSLGQMNEKLFF	TGTGCCAGCAGCTTAGGACAGATGAATGAAAAACTGTTTTTT
TRBJ1-3	NA	NA	TRBV5-6	CASSLAPGSGNTIYF	TGTGCCAGCAGCTTGGCCCCGGGCTCTGGAAACACCATATATTTT
TRBJ1-2	NA	NA	TRBV2	CASSEALPSRVTF	TGTGCCAGCAGTGAAGCGCTTCCGAGCAGGGTAACCTTC
TRBJ2-3	NA	NA	TRBV11-2	CASSLGGRRTDTQYF	TGTGCCAGCAGCTTAGGAGGGAGGCGGACAGATACGCAGTATTTT
TRBJ2-7	NA	NA	TRBV2	CASSVQGGSSYEQYF	TGTGCCAGCAGTGTCCAGGGGGGTAGCTCCTACGAGCAGTACTTC
TRBJ1-1	NA	NA	TRBV2	CASREGQPSIHEAFF	TGTGCCAGCAGAGAAGGACAGCCGTCAATACATGAAGCTTTCTTT
TRBJ2-7	NA	NA	TRBV21-1	CASSKGVGTGHYEQYF	TGTGCCAGCAGCAAAGGGGTGGGGACAGGGCACTACGAGCAGTACTTC
TRBJ1-1	once	NA	TRBV5-1	CASSLVGGNTEAFF	TGCGCCAGCAGCTTGGTAGGGGGGAACACTGAAGCTTTCTTT
TRBJ2-3	NA	NA	TRBV7-9	CASSPAAGDTQYF	TGTGCCAGCAGCCCAGCTGCCGGGGATACGCAGTATTTT
TRBJ2-3	NA	NA	TRBV11-3	CASSLGERSSTDTQYF	TGTGCCAGCAGCTTAGGAGAGCGCTCTAGCACAGATACGCAGTATTTT
TRBJ2-1	NA	NA	TRBV30	CAWSVTEGDEQFF	TGTGCCTGGAGTGTTACGGAAGGGGATGAGCAGTTCTTC
TRBJ2-6	few	NA	TRBV19	CASGKAGMGSGANVLTF	TGTGCCAGTGGGAAGGCAGGGATGGGCTCTGGGGCCAACGTCCTGACTTTC
TRBJ2-3	NA	NA	TRBV28	CASSLGGGRGPERADTQYF	TGTGCCAGCAGTTTAGGGGGTGGGCGGGGCCCAGAACGGGCAGATACGCAGTATTTT
TRBJ2-1	few	NA	TRBV2	CASSPTEAGIKTFF	TGTGCCAGCAGCCCCACCGAGGCGGGGATTAAGACGTTCTTC
TRBJ2-5	NA	NA	TRBV7-2	CASSLSRGGSGQYF	TGTGCCAGCAGCTTGTCCCGGGGAGGAAGCGGCCAGTACTTC
TRBJ2-5	NA	TRBD1	TRBV5-8	CASSFRKVTGGVKETQYF	TGTGCCAGCAGCTTCCGAAAAGTGACAGGGGGTGTAAAAGAGACCCAGTACTTC
TRBJ1-2	NA	TRBD1	TRBV7-8	CASTETGVGYTF	TGTGCCAGCACCGAGACAGGGGTGGGCTACACCTTC
TRBJ1-2	few	TRBD1	TRBV7-9	CASSHDADRGGYTF	TGTGCCAGCAGCCATGACGCTGACAGGGGTGGCTACACCTTC
TRBJ1-4	NA	TRBD1	TRBV5-6	CASSDRDRVVGKLFF	TGTGCCAGCAGCGACCGGGACAGGGTGGTGGGAAAACTGTTTTTT
TRBJ1-1	few	NA	TRBV28	CASLGIGLMNTEAFF	TGTGCCAGTCTCGGGATAGGATTAATGAACACTGAAGCTTTCTTT
TRBJ2-3	NA	TRBD2	TRBV11-3	CASSLVGTSGTTQYF	TGTGCCAGCAGCTTAGTCGGGACTAGCGGAACAACGCAGTATTTT
TRBJ1-1	NA	NA	TRBV7-8	CASRPTENTEAFF	TGTGCCAGCAGACCTACAGAGAACACTGAAGCTTTCTTT
TRBJ1-3	NA	NA	TRBV6-6	CASSPPRARSEGNTIYF	TGTGCCAGCAGTCCTCCGAGGGCCCGCTCGGAGGGAAACACCATATATTTT
TRBJ1-3	NA	NA	TRBV2	CASSEEARSGNTIYF	TGTGCCAGCAGTGAAGAAGCGCGCTCTGGAAACACCATATATTTT
TRBJ2-1	NA	TRBD1	TRBV5-1	CASSLGGQGINEQFF	TGCGCCAGCAGCTTGGGGGGACAGGGGATAAATGAGCAGTTCTTC
TRBJ1-3	NA	NA	TRBV24-1	CATSSGNTIYF	TGTGCCACCTCGTCTGGAAACACCATATATTTT
TRBJ2-2	once	TRBD2	TRBV5-5	CASSFTSGRVTGELFF	TGTGCCAGCAGCTTCACTAGCGGGAGAGTCACCGGGGAGCTGTTTTTT
TRBJ2-7	once	TRBD2	TRBV7-6	CASSLALGLAVSSYEQYF	TGTGCCAGCAGCTTAGCGCTCGGACTAGCGGTTAGCTCCTACGAGCAGTACTTC
TRBJ2-3	NA	TRBD2	TRBV6-1	CASSEGGRVDTQYF	TGTGCCAGCAGTGAGGGCGGGAGGGTAGATACGCAGTATTTT